Listed below are T cell receptor beta chains from one sample, sequenced in a study of shared clonotypes between healthy human individuals. The assay was immunoSEQ multiplex PCR, and TCRdb's table has in-frame clones only and misses some. The table includes 600,000 to 750,000 clones, roughly 72% detected once. The specimen sequenced was memory CD4+ T cells sorted from blood. The receptor set was obtained from a woman aged 25 to 45 in good health. CDR3s include the opening cysteine and the closing phenylalanine or tryptophan. Fields, in order: J gene, D gene, clone size, CDR3 length, V gene, CDR3 protein, CDR3 DNA. The D gene is left open where the match is weak. Clone sizes are given selectively: once, few, many, or a class where the clone is expanded.

j_call: TRBJ2-1; d_call: TRBD2; clone_size: NA; cdr3_length: 15; v_call: TRBV19; cdr3_aa: CASSTLAGAYNEQFF; cdr3_nt: TGTGCCAGTAGTACACTAGCGGGGGCCTACAATGAGCAGTTCTTC
j_call: TRBJ2-5; d_call: NA; clone_size: NA; cdr3_length: 15; v_call: TRBV27; cdr3_aa: CASTRGDPRSETQYF; cdr3_nt: TGTGCCAGCACCAGAGGGGACCCAAGGTCAGAGACCCAGTACTTC
j_call: TRBJ1-5; d_call: TRBD1; clone_size: NA; cdr3_length: 16; v_call: TRBV10-3; cdr3_aa: CAISEYRGLSNQPQHF; cdr3_nt: TGTGCCATCAGTGAATACAGGGGGCTTAGCAATCAGCCCCAGCATTTT
j_call: TRBJ2-1; d_call: TRBD2; clone_size: NA; cdr3_length: 15; v_call: TRBV19; cdr3_aa: CASSIGLAGFNEQFF; cdr3_nt: TGTGCCAGTAGTATAGGACTAGCGGGTTTCAATGAGCAGTTCTTC
j_call: TRBJ2-2; d_call: TRBD2; clone_size: NA; cdr3_length: 16; v_call: TRBV5-1; cdr3_aa: CASWGRLAGDTGELFF; cdr3_nt: TGCGCCAGCTGGGGCCGACTAGCGGGAGACACCGGGGAGCTGTTTTTT
j_call: TRBJ2-2; d_call: TRBD2; clone_size: NA; cdr3_length: 15; v_call: TRBV2; cdr3_aa: CASIAWTSVAGELFF; cdr3_nt: TGTGCCAGCATAGCCTGGACTAGCGTGGCCGGGGAGCTGTTTTTT
j_call: TRBJ2-5; d_call: NA; clone_size: few; cdr3_length: 13; v_call: TRBV2; cdr3_aa: CASSLTQVETQYF; cdr3_nt: TGTGCCAGCAGTCTAACACAGGTAGAGACCCAGTACTTC
j_call: TRBJ1-2; d_call: NA; clone_size: NA; cdr3_length: 15; v_call: TRBV11-3; cdr3_aa: CASSSDRPYSYGYTF; cdr3_nt: TGTGCCAGCAGCTCTGACAGGCCCTATTCCTATGGCTACACCTTC
j_call: TRBJ2-2; d_call: TRBD1; clone_size: NA; cdr3_length: 14; v_call: TRBV11-1; cdr3_aa: CASSNRTGSGELFF; cdr3_nt: TGTGCCAGCAGCAATCGGACAGGGAGCGGGGAGCTGTTTTTT
j_call: TRBJ2-2; d_call: NA; clone_size: NA; cdr3_length: 17; v_call: TRBV5-8; cdr3_aa: CASSNSRATDNTGELFF; cdr3_nt: TGTGCCAGCAGCAATTCCCGGGCCACAGATAACACCGGGGAGCTGTTTTTT
j_call: TRBJ1-1; d_call: NA; clone_size: once; cdr3_length: 14; v_call: TRBV5-4; cdr3_aa: CASSPRFGSDEAFF; cdr3_nt: TGTGCCAGCAGCCCCAGGTTCGGGTCTGACGAAGCTTTCTTT
j_call: TRBJ2-5; d_call: TRBD2; clone_size: once; cdr3_length: 14; v_call: TRBV28; cdr3_aa: CASRLSGAQETQYF; cdr3_nt: TGTGCCAGCAGACTTAGCGGGGCTCAAGAGACCCAGTACTTC
j_call: TRBJ1-3; d_call: TRBD1; clone_size: NA; cdr3_length: 15; v_call: TRBV2; cdr3_aa: CASSPGQGTVNTIYF; cdr3_nt: TGTGCCAGCAGTCCGGGACAGGGGACAGTAAACACCATATATTTT
j_call: TRBJ1-3; d_call: NA; clone_size: NA; cdr3_length: 14; v_call: TRBV13; cdr3_aa: CASSLVGTLNTIYF; cdr3_nt: TGTGCCAGCAGCTTAGTAGGGACGTTAAACACCATATATTTT
j_call: TRBJ1-1; d_call: NA; clone_size: NA; cdr3_length: 13; v_call: TRBV28; cdr3_aa: CASSSHGNTEAFF; cdr3_nt: TGTGCCAGCAGTTCCCATGGGAACACTGAAGCTTTCTTT
j_call: TRBJ2-7; d_call: NA; clone_size: NA; cdr3_length: 11; v_call: TRBV10-1; cdr3_aa: CASSDSDEQYF; cdr3_nt: TGCGCCAGCAGTGACAGCGACGAGCAGTACTTC
j_call: TRBJ2-3; d_call: TRBD2; clone_size: few; cdr3_length: 17; v_call: TRBV7-9; cdr3_aa: CASSLGLAGVRQDTQYF; cdr3_nt: TGTGCCAGCAGCTTAGGACTAGCGGGAGTTAGGCAAGATACGCAGTATTTT
j_call: TRBJ2-7; d_call: TRBD2; clone_size: once; cdr3_length: 15; v_call: TRBV27; cdr3_aa: CASSPRTSGSYEQYF; cdr3_nt: TGTGCCAGCAGTCCCCGGACTAGCGGGAGCTACGAGCAGTACTTC
j_call: TRBJ2-3; d_call: NA; clone_size: NA; cdr3_length: 14; v_call: TRBV28; cdr3_aa: CASLNADWTDTQYF; cdr3_nt: TGTGCCAGCCTCAATGCGGACTGGACAGATACGCAGTATTTT
j_call: TRBJ1-5; d_call: TRBD1; clone_size: NA; cdr3_length: 17; v_call: TRBV28; cdr3_aa: CASNLVGRQGTNQPQHF; cdr3_nt: TGTGCCAGCAACCTCGTCGGAAGACAGGGGACCAATCAGCCCCAGCATTTT
j_call: TRBJ1-5; d_call: TRBD1; clone_size: few; cdr3_length: 14; v_call: TRBV19; cdr3_aa: CASRGQGGNQPQHF; cdr3_nt: TGTGCCAGTAGAGGACAGGGGGGCAATCAGCCCCAGCATTTT
j_call: TRBJ2-3; d_call: NA; clone_size: NA; cdr3_length: 16; v_call: TRBV11-2; cdr3_aa: CASATPRGVRPDTQYF; cdr3_nt: TGTGCCAGCGCCACTCCCCGGGGAGTCAGGCCAGATACGCAGTATTTT
j_call: TRBJ2-2; d_call: TRBD2; clone_size: once; cdr3_length: 16; v_call: TRBV5-4; cdr3_aa: CASSFPAGGLTGELFF; cdr3_nt: TGTGCCAGCAGCTTCCCAGCGGGAGGGCTCACCGGGGAGCTGTTTTTT
j_call: TRBJ2-2; d_call: NA; clone_size: NA; cdr3_length: 13; v_call: TRBV5-6; cdr3_aa: CASTRRYTGELFF; cdr3_nt: TGTGCCAGCACCCGGAGGTACACCGGGGAGCTGTTTTTT
j_call: TRBJ1-5; d_call: NA; clone_size: once; cdr3_length: 15; v_call: TRBV28; cdr3_aa: CASSSTGGSNQPQHF; cdr3_nt: TGTGCCAGCAGTTCGACAGGTGGTAGCAATCAGCCCCAGCATTTT
j_call: TRBJ2-3; d_call: TRBD1; clone_size: NA; cdr3_length: 14; v_call: TRBV10-3; cdr3_aa: CAISAGGPTDTQYF; cdr3_nt: TGTGCCATCAGTGCAGGGGGTCCCACAGATACGCAGTATTTT
j_call: TRBJ2-1; d_call: NA; clone_size: NA; cdr3_length: 13; v_call: TRBV2; cdr3_aa: CASSEEGGMLQFF; cdr3_nt: TGTGCCAGCAGTGAAGAGGGGGGCATGTTACAGTTCTTC
j_call: TRBJ2-1; d_call: TRBD1; clone_size: NA; cdr3_length: 15; v_call: TRBV9; cdr3_aa: CASSVGTGPYNEQFF; cdr3_nt: TGTGCCAGCAGCGTAGGGACAGGGCCTTACAATGAGCAGTTCTTC
j_call: TRBJ2-7; d_call: TRBD2; clone_size: NA; cdr3_length: 13; v_call: TRBV6-1; cdr3_aa: CASGLADDYEQYF; cdr3_nt: TGTGCCAGCGGACTAGCCGACGACTACGAGCAGTACTTC
j_call: TRBJ1-5; d_call: NA; clone_size: NA; cdr3_length: 14; v_call: TRBV6-1; cdr3_aa: CASSVGDQRGPQHF; cdr3_nt: TGTGCCAGCAGTGTAGGAGACCAGCGGGGGCCCCAGCATTTT
j_call: TRBJ1-1; d_call: NA; clone_size: NA; cdr3_length: 16; v_call: TRBV5-1; cdr3_aa: CASSLTSGGANTEAFF; cdr3_nt: TGCGCCAGCAGCCTTACCTCCGGCGGCGCGAACACTGAAGCTTTCTTT
j_call: TRBJ1-4; d_call: NA; clone_size: NA; cdr3_length: 14; v_call: TRBV5-1; cdr3_aa: CASSFSRSNEKLFF; cdr3_nt: TGCGCCAGCAGCTTCTCACGGAGTAATGAAAAACTGTTTTTT
j_call: TRBJ1-1; d_call: NA; clone_size: NA; cdr3_length: 13; v_call: TRBV27; cdr3_aa: CASRGGNRPEAFF; cdr3_nt: TGTGCCAGCAGGGGGGGGAACCGACCTGAAGCTTTCTTT
j_call: TRBJ1-2; d_call: TRBD1; clone_size: NA; cdr3_length: 14; v_call: TRBV28; cdr3_aa: CASCPGQGMLGYTF; cdr3_nt: TGTGCCAGCTGTCCGGGACAGGGCATGTTGGGCTACACCTTC
j_call: TRBJ2-3; d_call: TRBD2; clone_size: NA; cdr3_length: 16; v_call: TRBV11-3; cdr3_aa: CASSLVAGLAGDTQYF; cdr3_nt: TGTGCCAGCAGCTTGGTCGCGGGACTAGCAGGGGATACGCAGTATTTT
j_call: TRBJ2-3; d_call: NA; clone_size: NA; cdr3_length: 17; v_call: TRBV27; cdr3_aa: CASSLSKTGGRTDTQYF; cdr3_nt: TGTGCCAGCAGTTTATCGAAGACGGGGGGCAGGACAGATACGCAGTATTTT
j_call: TRBJ1-5; d_call: TRBD1; clone_size: NA; cdr3_length: 16; v_call: TRBV19; cdr3_aa: CASSTWGQGIIQPQHF; cdr3_nt: TGTGCCAGTAGTACATGGGGACAGGGGATAATTCAGCCCCAGCATTTT
j_call: TRBJ2-7; d_call: NA; clone_size: few; cdr3_length: 13; v_call: TRBV6-1; cdr3_aa: CASSEQGSGEQYF; cdr3_nt: TGTGCCAGCAGTGAACAGGGTTCGGGCGAGCAGTACTTC
j_call: TRBJ1-2; d_call: NA; clone_size: NA; cdr3_length: 13; v_call: TRBV19; cdr3_aa: CASSIGGRGGYTF; cdr3_nt: TGTGCCAGTAGTATCGGGGGGCGAGGTGGCTACACCTTC
j_call: TRBJ1-1; d_call: TRBD1; clone_size: NA; cdr3_length: 13; v_call: TRBV14; cdr3_aa: CASSRQGGTEAFF; cdr3_nt: TGTGCCAGCAGCCGACAGGGGGGAACTGAAGCTTTCTTT
j_call: TRBJ1-5; d_call: TRBD1; clone_size: few; cdr3_length: 15; v_call: TRBV28; cdr3_aa: CASRGPGQGGQPQHF; cdr3_nt: TGTGCCAGCAGGGGACCGGGACAGGGAGGACAGCCCCAGCATTTT
j_call: TRBJ1-1; d_call: NA; clone_size: NA; cdr3_length: 14; v_call: TRBV5-1; cdr3_aa: CASNRGEGNTEAFF; cdr3_nt: TGCGCCAGCAACCGGGGTGAGGGTAACACTGAAGCTTTCTTT
j_call: TRBJ2-1; d_call: TRBD2; clone_size: many; cdr3_length: 17; v_call: TRBV18; cdr3_aa: CASSPGLAGAAGNEQFF; cdr3_nt: TGTGCCAGCTCACCGGGACTAGCGGGAGCAGCGGGCAATGAGCAGTTCTTC
j_call: TRBJ2-1; d_call: TRBD2; clone_size: NA; cdr3_length: 15; v_call: TRBV28; cdr3_aa: CASSLIQREGDEQFF; cdr3_nt: TGTGCCAGCAGTTTAATCCAGCGGGAGGGCGATGAGCAGTTCTTC
j_call: TRBJ2-3; d_call: TRBD2; clone_size: NA; cdr3_length: 17; v_call: TRBV28; cdr3_aa: CASKENSGSGRTDTQYF; cdr3_nt: TGTGCCAGCAAAGAGAATAGCGGGAGCGGGAGGACAGATACGCAGTATTTT
j_call: TRBJ2-7; d_call: NA; clone_size: NA; cdr3_length: 13; v_call: TRBV18; cdr3_aa: CASSQDRFYEQYF; cdr3_nt: TGTGCCAGCTCACAAGACAGGTTCTACGAGCAGTACTTC